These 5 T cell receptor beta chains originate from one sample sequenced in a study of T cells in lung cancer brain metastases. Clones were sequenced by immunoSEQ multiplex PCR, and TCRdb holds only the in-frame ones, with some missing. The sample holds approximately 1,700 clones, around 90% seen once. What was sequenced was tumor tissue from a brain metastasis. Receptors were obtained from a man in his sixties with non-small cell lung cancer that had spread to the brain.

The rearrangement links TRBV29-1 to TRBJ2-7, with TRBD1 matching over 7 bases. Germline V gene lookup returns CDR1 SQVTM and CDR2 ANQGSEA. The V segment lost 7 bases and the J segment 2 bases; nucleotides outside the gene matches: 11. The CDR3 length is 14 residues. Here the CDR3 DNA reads TGCAGCGCAATAATGACAGGGAGAACCTACGAGCAGTACTTC. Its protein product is CSAIMTGRTYEQYF.

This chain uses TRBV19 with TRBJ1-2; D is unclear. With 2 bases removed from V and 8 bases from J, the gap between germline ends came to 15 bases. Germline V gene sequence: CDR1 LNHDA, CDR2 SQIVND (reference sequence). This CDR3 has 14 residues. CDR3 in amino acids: CASSIWQELEGYTF. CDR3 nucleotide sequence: TGTGCCAGTAGTATATGGCAGGAGTTGGAGGGCTACACCTTC.

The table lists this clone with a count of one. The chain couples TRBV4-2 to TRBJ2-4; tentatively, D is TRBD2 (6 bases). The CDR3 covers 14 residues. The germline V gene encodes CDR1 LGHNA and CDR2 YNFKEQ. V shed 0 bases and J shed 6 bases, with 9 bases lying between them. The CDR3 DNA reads TGTGCCAGCAGCCAAGACGGGACTGGAAACATTCAGTACTTC. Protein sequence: CASSQDGTGNIQYF.

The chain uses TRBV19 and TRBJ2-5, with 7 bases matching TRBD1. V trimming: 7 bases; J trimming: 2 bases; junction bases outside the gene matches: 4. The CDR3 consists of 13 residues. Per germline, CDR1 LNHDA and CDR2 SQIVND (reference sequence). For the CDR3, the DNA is TGTGCCAGTACCTTACAGGGGCAAGAGACCCAGTACTTC. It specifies CASTLQGQETQYF.

CDR3 amino acids: CASSRLKSLYEQYF. The CDR3 DNA follows: TGTGCCAGCAGCCGGCTCAAATCCCTCTACGAGCAGTACTTC. The gene calls are TRBV7-2 and TRBJ2-7; D not resolved. The germline gives CDR1 SGHTA, CDR2 FQGNSA. The CDR3 is made up of 14 amino acids. Between the trimmed V and J ends, which lost 5 bases and 3 bases, there was a span of 14 bases.